These T cell receptor beta chains were read from a single sample in a study of early T cells in non-severe SARS-CoV-2 infection. TCRdb passed the 5' RACE reads through MiXCR, listing each CDR3 protein once. The sample yields some 97,000 distinct CDR3 sequences, approximately 11% seen once. Source: whole blood, taken at baseline. All receptors derive from an adult who was a healthcare worker with PCR-confirmed SARS-CoV-2 infection or an uninfected control (not recorded which). Both conserved end residues are part of each CDR3. The D gene is left open where the match is weak. The size field is filled for only some rows; it gives once, few, many or a size class.

TRBD2	TRBJ2-1	few	TRBV19	CASEGTSDLKFF	TGTGCCAGTGAGGGGACTAGCGATTTAAAGTTCTTC
-	TRBJ1-4	-	TRBV9	CASSVELGEKLFF	TGTGCCAGCAGCGTAGAATTGGGCGAAAAACTGTTTTTT
-	TRBJ2-7	many	TRBV19	CASSSGTPHGTGYEQYF	TGTGCCAGTAGTTCCGGGACCCCCCACGGGACGGGATACGAGCAGTACTTC
TRBD1	TRBJ2-7	once	TRBV5-6	CASSSSLDRAHEQYF	TGTGCCAGCAGCTCCTCCTTAGACAGGGCCCACGAGCAGTACTTC
TRBD2	TRBJ2-1	few	TRBV7-8	CASSLNPTSGRIPYNEQFF	TGTGCCAGCAGCTTGAACCCGACTAGCGGGAGGATCCCCTACAATGAGCAGTTCTTC
TRBD1	TRBJ1-2	-	TRBV6-5	CASSYKGQGLYGYTF	TGTGCCAGCAGTTATAAAGGACAGGGTCTCTATGGCTACACCTTC
TRBD1	TRBJ1-5	few	TRBV19	CASRLDRDQPQHF	TGTGCCAGTAGGCTCGACAGGGACCAGCCCCAGCATTTT
-	TRBJ2-3	-	TRBV7-9	CASSEVGFPFIQDTQYF	TGTGCCAGCAGCGAAGTGGGGTTCCCGTTCATCCAAGATACGCAGTATTTT
-	TRBJ1-5	many	TRBV6-1	CASRAGGYNQPQHF	TGTGCCAGCAGGGCGGGAGGGTACAATCAGCCCCAGCATTTT
TRBD1	TRBJ2-7	few	TRBV10-1	CASSRGTGLPYEQYF	TGCGCCAGCAGTCGGGGGACAGGGCTACCCTACGAGCAGTACTTC
-	TRBJ1-2	many	TRBV7-9	CASSLETAIYGYTF	TGTGCCAGCAGCTTAGAGACCGCAATCTATGGCTACACCTTC
-	TRBJ2-2	many	TRBV9	CASSVLSEGKATGELFF	TGTGCCAGCAGCGTTCTCTCCGAGGGGAAGGCCACCGGGGAGCTGTTTTTT
-	TRBJ1-1	few	TRBV5-8	CASSSRQIIADEAFF	TGTGCCAGCAGTTCGAGACAGATAATCGCGGATGAAGCTTTCTTT
TRBD1	TRBJ2-5	-	TRBV5-6	CASSRTGDQETQYF	TGTGCCAGCAGCCGGACAGGGGATCAAGAGACCCAGTACTTC
-	TRBJ1-6	-	TRBV15	CATSPPSGSPLHF	TGTGCCACCAGTCCTCCTTCAGGGTCACCCCTCCACTTT
-	TRBJ2-7	few	TRBV7-2	CASSFASDPGEQYF	TGTGCCAGCAGCTTCGCCTCAGATCCGGGCGAGCAGTACTTC
TRBD1	TRBJ1-2	few	TRBV20-1	CSARRTGVNYGYTF	TGCAGTGCTAGAAGGACAGGGGTTAACTATGGCTACACCTTC
-	TRBJ2-2	few	TRBV11-1	CASSLELASNTGELFF	TGTGCCAGCAGCTTAGAGCTAGCGTCGAACACCGGGGAGCTGTTTTTT
TRBD2	TRBJ2-7	-	TRBV20-1	CSGGGRPSYEQYF	TGCAGTGGCGGCGGGAGGCCCTCCTACGAGCAGTACTTC
-	TRBJ1-3	-	TRBV6-6	CASSAQGNTIYF	TGTGCCAGCAGCGCACAGGGAAACACCATATATTTT
-	TRBJ2-1	-	TRBV29-1	CSVQGGSEQFF	TGCAGCGTTCAAGGGGGTAGTGAGCAGTTCTTC
-	TRBJ2-1	few	TRBV4-1	CASSQGLAGSGNEQFF	TGCGCCAGCAGCCAAGGTCTCGCGGGATCCGGCAATGAGCAGTTCTTC
-	TRBJ1-5	few	TRBV19	CASRHAQGKPQHF	TGTGCCAGTAGACACGCGCAGGGGAAGCCCCAGCATTTT
TRBD1	TRBJ1-5	many	TRBV20-1	CSASLLTGAFGQPQHF	TGCAGTGCTAGTCTATTGACAGGGGCTTTCGGTCAGCCCCAGCATTTT
-	TRBJ2-7	many	TRBV11-3	CASSLDLSGNHYEQYF	TGTGCCAGCAGCTTAGATCTCTCGGGGAATCACTACGAGCAGTACTTC
TRBD1	TRBJ2-6	few	TRBV2	CASSNDRDGANVLTF	TGTGCCAGCAGCAACGACAGGGACGGGGCCAACGTCCTGACTTTC
TRBD2	TRBJ2-3	many	TRBV19	CASSTREASGGTDTQYF	TGTGCCAGTAGTACCCGGGAGGCTAGCGGGGGCACAGATACGCAGTATTTT
-	TRBJ1-1	-	TRBV20-1	CSARDGGLGAFF	TGCAGTGCTAGAGATGGCGGCCTAGGAGCTTTCTTT
TRBD1	TRBJ1-3	-	TRBV5-1	CASSLGQGAEGNTIYF	TGCGCCAGCAGCTTGGGACAGGGGGCGGAAGGAAACACCATATATTTT
-	TRBJ1-2	-	TRBV29-1	CSVLGADGYTF	TGCAGCGTTTTAGGGGCAGATGGCTACACCTTC
TRBD2	TRBJ2-3	few	TRBV12-3/TRBV12-4	CASSRGGAGSTDTQYF	TGTGCCAGCAGCCGGGGGGGCGCGGGGAGCACAGATACGCAGTATTTT
TRBD1	TRBJ2-1	-	TRBV29-1	CSVGTGSNEQFF	TGCAGCGTTGGGACAGGGTCCAATGAGCAGTTCTTC
-	TRBJ1-6	few	TRBV6-5	CASSPWGGWNSPLHF	TGTGCCAGCAGCCCGTGGGGAGGGTGGAATTCACCCCTCCACTTT
TRBD1	TRBJ2-5	-	TRBV5-4	CASSSPGQDLKTQYF	TGTGCCAGCAGCTCCCCCGGACAGGACTTGAAGACCCAGTACTTC
TRBD2	TRBJ2-1	few	TRBV4-2	CASSQDIGTGGNYNEQFF	TGTGCCAGCAGCCAAGATATAGGAACGGGAGGGAACTACAATGAGCAGTTCTTC
-	TRBJ2-7	many	TRBV29-1	CSVYTGTSAYEQYF	TGCAGCGTCTATACCGGGACAAGTGCCTACGAGCAGTACTTC
-	TRBJ1-1	-	TRBV7-9	CASSDIIRGSEAFF	TGTGCCAGCAGCGATATTATTCGAGGCTCTGAAGCTTTCTTT
-	TRBJ1-1	-	TRBV3-1	CASSQEGSEAFF	TGTGCCAGCAGCCAAGAGGGCTCTGAAGCTTTCTTT
-	TRBJ2-1	many	TRBV19	CASSIRPEGRVRNEQFF	TGTGCCAGTAGTATACGTCCCGAGGGAAGGGTCCGCAATGAGCAGTTCTTC
TRBD2	TRBJ2-3	many	TRBV7-2	CASSRQRGTTDTQYF	TGTGCCAGCAGCCGTCAGCGGGGGACCACAGATACGCAGTATTTT
-	TRBJ1-2	many	TRBV9	CASSPDRDYGYTF	TGTGCCAGCAGCCCAGACCGCGATTATGGCTACACCTTC
-	TRBJ2-1	-	TRBV5-1	CASSLESGSYNEQFF	TGCGCCAGCAGCTTGGAGAGCGGCTCCTACAATGAGCAGTTCTTC
-	TRBJ2-7	few	TRBV7-9	CASSLGSYEQYF	TGTGCCAGCAGCTTAGGCTCCTACGAGCAGTACTTC